This TCR beta chain was observed in a study of blood T cell repertoires in COVID-19. The J segment lost 6 bases and the V segment lost 8 bases, leaving 6 bases of the junction unmatched. Germline V gives CDR1 SNHLY, CDR2 FYNNEI. CDR3 length: 13 amino acids. Sequenced by immunoSEQ multiplex PCR; TCRdb stores in-frame clones only, minus some. The sample contains tens of thousands of clones, around two thirds of which appear only once. This clone was seen only a few times. Input material: peripheral blood. The sequence was collected from a human donor with acute or convalescent COVID-19. The donor label of this sample is uncertain. This chain links TRBV2 with TRBJ2-1; 8 positions match TRBD2. The CDR3, as DNA: TGTGCCAGCCGAACCGGGACTAGCAATGAGCAGTTCTTC. Its translation is CASRTGTSNEQFF.